Listed below are T cell receptor beta chains from one sample, sequenced in a study of T cells in Graves' hyperthyroidism and ophthalmopathy. TCRdb passed the multiplex PCR reads through MiXCR, listing each CDR3 protein once. The sample has approximately 690,000 distinct CDR3 sequences, about 14% seen once; the top ten hold 12%. The sample was blood. Every receptor here comes from a woman between 50 and 59 years old with Graves' ophthalmopathy. Each CDR3 is given with its conserved first and last residue. D genes are given only for firm matches. Rows give clone size only sometimes, using once, few, many, or a class for an expanded clone.

j_call | v_call | d_call | clone_size | cdr3_aa | cdr3_nt
TRBJ2-4 | TRBV28 | . | . | CASSLFSVGDNIQYF | TGTGCCAGCAGCCTGTTTTCGGTGGGAGATAACATTCAGTACTTC
TRBJ2-1 | TRBV6-6 | . | few | CASSYSGVGEQFF | TGTGCCAGCAGTTACTCAGGGGTCGGGGAGCAGTTCTTC
TRBJ1-1 | TRBV18 | . | many | CASSPYLGAVNTEAFF | TGTGCCAGCTCACCATATCTGGGAGCGGTGAACACTGAAGCTTTCTTT
TRBJ2-7 | TRBV12-3/TRBV12-4 | . | many | CASGGAGSSYEQYF | TGTGCCAGCGGGGGGGCGGGGAGCTCCTACGAGCAGTACTTC
TRBJ2-1 | TRBV11-2 | . | many | CASSLEIVGNLGNEQFF | TGTGCCAGCAGCTTAGAAATCGTAGGTAACCTGGGGAATGAGCAGTTCTTC
TRBJ2-7 | TRBV29-1 | . | many | CSVFSGAHEQYF | TGCAGCGTTTTTTCTGGGGCCCACGAGCAGTACTTC
TRBJ2-1 | TRBV25-1 | . | . | CASRADTGSYNEQFF | TGTGCCAGCAGAGCGGATACTGGCTCCTACAATGAGCAGTTCTTC
TRBJ2-1 | TRBV28 | TRBD2 | many | CASSPTPLAGEVNEQFF | TGTGCCAGCAGCCCAACCCCACTAGCGGGAGAGGTAAATGAGCAGTTCTTC
TRBJ2-7 | TRBV7-2 | TRBD1 | many | CASSPMAGTGEQYF | TGTGCCAGCAGCCCCATGGCTGGGACAGGTGAGCAGTACTTC
TRBJ1-5 | TRBV20-1 | . | many | CSATTGGDQPQHF | TGCAGTGCCACGACGGGGGGCGATCAGCCCCAGCATTTT
TRBJ2-1 | TRBV7-3 | . | . | CASSRGTPPLRYNEQFF | TGTGCCAGCAGCCGGGGGACTCCCCCTCTACGTTACAATGAGCAGTTCTTC
TRBJ2-7 | TRBV29-1 | TRBD2 | few | CSVGLGTSYEQYF | TGCAGCGTTGGTTTAGGGACTAGTTACGAGCAGTACTTC
TRBJ2-5 | TRBV7-9 | . | many | CASNLIQETQYF | TGTGCCAGCAACCTGATACAAGAGACCCAGTACTTC
TRBJ2-7 | TRBV29-1 | TRBD1 | many | CSATDRDSSYEQYF | TGCAGCGCCACGGACAGGGATAGCTCCTACGAGCAGTACTTC
TRBJ2-7 | TRBV28 | TRBD2 | many | CASSLPLSTSGTSYEQYF | TGTGCCAGCAGTTTGCCCCTATCAACTAGCGGAACTTCCTACGAGCAGTACTTC
TRBJ2-1 | TRBV7-2 | TRBD2 | many | CASSLQSLAGGSEQFF | TGTGCCAGCAGCTTACAGAGTCTAGCGGGAGGCTCTGAGCAGTTCTTC
TRBJ1-5 | TRBV2 | . | . | CASTELGNQPQHF | TGTGCCAGCACGGAGCTGGGCAATCAGCCCCAGCATTTT
TRBJ2-7 | TRBV27 | TRBD2 | many | CASSSPTSGTYEQYF | TGTGCCAGCAGTTCCCCGACTAGCGGAACCTACGAGCAGTACTTC
TRBJ2-7 | TRBV11-3 | . | many | CASSELAYEQYF | TGTGCCAGCAGCGAACTAGCCTACGAGCAGTACTTC
TRBJ1-2 | TRBV12-3/TRBV12-4 | . | many | CASTFGTTYGYTF | TGTGCCAGCACTTTCGGGACAACCTATGGCTACACCTTC
TRBJ2-7 | TRBV2 | TRBD2 | many | CASSNQGLPSYEQYF | TGTGCCAGCAGCAACCAGGGACTACCATCCTACGAGCAGTACTTC
TRBJ2-7 | TRBV28 | TRBD1 | many | CASRGTGGTYEQYF | TGTGCCAGCAGGGGGACAGGTGGGACCTACGAGCAGTACTTC
TRBJ1-2 | TRBV19 | TRBD1 | few | CASSILLSARTGDGYTF | TGTGCCAGTAGTATATTGCTCTCAGCCAGGACAGGGGATGGCTACACCTTC
TRBJ2-7 | TRBV12-3/TRBV12-4 | TRBD2 | . | CASSGTTSGGFSYEQYF | TGTGCCAGCAGTGGCACGACTAGCGGGGGTTTCTCCTACGAGCAGTACTTC
TRBJ2-3 | TRBV7-6 | TRBD2 | many | CASSPGTSGYTTDTQYF | TGTGCCAGCAGCCCAGGGACTAGCGGATACACCACAGATACGCAGTATTTT
TRBJ2-5 | TRBV29-1 | . | . | CSVEWSAEPETQYF | TGCAGCGTTGAATGGTCCGCCGAGCCGGAGACCCAGTACTTC
TRBJ2-7 | TRBV4-1 | . | few | CASSQGFTGSSSYEQYF | TGCGCCAGCAGCCAAGGATTCACTGGATCAAGCTCCTACGAGCAGTACTTC
TRBJ1-2 | TRBV11-2 | . | . | CASRAKYGYTF | TGTGCCAGCAGGGCCAAGTATGGCTACACCTTC
TRBJ1-2 | TRBV7-9 | TRBD1 | . | CASSLRDRANSKYGYTF | TGTGCCAGCAGCTTGAGGGACAGGGCGAATTCAAAGTATGGCTACACCTTC
TRBJ1-4 | TRBV19 | TRBD1 | few | CASSRSRDRGIPGKLFF | TGTGCCAGTAGTAGGTCCCGGGACAGGGGGATCCCAGGAAAACTGTTTTTT
TRBJ2-7 | TRBV28 | . | many | CASSLFLGMGVITYEQYF | TGTGCCAGCAGTTTATTTTTAGGGATGGGGGTAATCACCTACGAGCAGTACTTC
TRBJ2-5 | TRBV7-2 | . | . | CASSFSDLLYF | TGTGCCAGCAGCTTCAGCGATCTATTGTACTTC
TRBJ1-1 | TRBV19 | . | . | CASSIVGLGANTEAFF | TGTGCCAGTAGTATCGTTGGTCTGGGGGCCAACACTGAAGCTTTCTTT
TRBJ1-2 | TRBV25-1 | TRBD1 | . | CASSAPPGQGALGYTF | TGTGCCAGCAGTGCACCCCCCGGACAGGGGGCGCTTGGCTACACCTTC
TRBJ2-7 | TRBV9 | TRBD2 | once | CASGGLAGGPMDEQYF | TGTGCCAGCGGGGGACTAGCGGGAGGGCCGATGGACGAGCAGTACTTC
TRBJ2-7 | TRBV4-3 | . | few | CASSQEGLRGVQYF | TGCGCCAGCAGCCAAGAGGGCCTCCGGGGCGTGCAGTACTTC
TRBJ1-5 | TRBV7-8 | TRBD1 | many | CASSLGTGRGNQPQHF | TGTGCCAGCAGCTTGGGGACAGGGCGAGGAAATCAGCCCCAGCATTTT
TRBJ2-7 | TRBV4-1 | . | many | CASSQDPRTSSYEQYF | TGCGCCAGCAGCCAAGATCCAAGGACCTCCTCCTACGAGCAGTACTTC
TRBJ1-5 | TRBV7-2 | . | . | CASSPPPGHTNQPQHF | TGTGCCAGCAGTCCGCCACCGGGACATACCAATCAGCCCCAGCATTTT
TRBJ2-7 | TRBV28 | . | many | CATRVPGQRTVEQYF | TGTGCCACCAGAGTCCCGGGACAACGAACTGTTGAGCAGTACTTC
TRBJ1-2 | TRBV27 | TRBD1 | . | CASSLQGGYGYTF | TGTGCCAGCAGTCTACAGGGGGGCTATGGCTACACCTTC
TRBJ2-7 | TRBV7-4 | TRBD1 | few | CASSFKRVGHWDRFYEQYF | TGTGCCAGCAGCTTTAAGCGCGTGGGTCATTGGGACAGATTCTACGAGCAGTACTTC
TRBJ1-4 | TRBV30 | . | many | CACHSEGTNEKLFF | TGTGCCTGCCACTCTGAGGGGACTAATGAAAAACTGTTTTTT
TRBJ1-1 | TRBV3-1 | . | many | CASSERGTFITEAFF | TGTGCCAGCAGCGAGCGGGGGACCTTCATTACTGAAGCTTTCTTT
TRBJ2-1 | TRBV11-2 | . | many | CASSLEHGILEQFF | TGTGCCAGCAGCTTAGAACACGGGATTTTGGAGCAGTTCTTC